One and the same sample provided the 26 T cell receptor beta chains below, sequenced in a study of cytomegalovirus exposure and HLA in healthy donors. The study ran its PCR with 60 Vbeta and 13 Jbeta primers. Here immunoSEQ multiplex PCR was the method, and the copy in TCRdb shows in-frame clones only, minus some. The profile covers some 130,000 clones, with about 75% appearing a single time and about 7% taken by the ten largest. The sample comprised PBMCs. The receptors shown here come from a man aged 25 to 40 in good health and CMV-seronegative.

The V and J genes are TRBV6-6 and TRBJ2-7; the match to TRBD1 covers 7 bases. The germline CDR1 and CDR2 sequences are MNHNY and SVGAGI (reference sequence). The CDR3 spans 14 residues. J lost 0 bases, V lost 5 bases, and 4 bases had no gene match. The CDR3 region is CASSPQGDSYEQYF. Written as DNA, the CDR3 is TGTGCCAGCAGTCCGCAGGGGGACTCCTACGAGCAGTACTTC.

The chain is built from TRBV4-1 and TRBJ2-5, with 10 nucleotides matching TRBD1. This CDR3 is 15 amino acids long. Trimming at V came to 2 bases and at J to 5 bases, leaving 5 bases not matched to a gene. Germline CDR1 reads MGHRA; CDR2 reads YSYEKL. The CDR3 is CASSQTTGGFETQYF. The CDR3 DNA reads TGCGCCAGCAGCCAAACGACAGGGGGCTTCGAGACCCAGTACTTC.

This chain uses TRBV7-9 with TRBJ2-5; the match to TRBD1 covers 8 bases. Germline CDR1 SEHNR, CDR2 FQNEAQ (reference sequence). The V segment lost 8 bases and the J segment 5 bases; nucleotides outside the gene matches: 4. CDR3 size: 12 residues. The CDR3 DNA reads TGTGCCAGCCAGGGACAGGTGGAGACCCAGTACTTC. This sequence encodes CASQGQVETQYF.

Here the CDR3 DNA reads TGTGCCAGCAGCTTAGGGACAGCACAAAGCAATCAGCCCCAGCATTTT. Residues: CASSLGTAQSNQPQHF. The chain joins TRBV5-8 to TRBJ1-5; 7 positions match TRBD1. Germline assignment: CDR1 SGHTS and CDR2 YDEGEE. V was clipped by 2 bases and J by 1 base; unmatched bases: 6. The CDR3 consists of 16 residues.

The chain recombines TRBV15 with TRBJ1-2; 8 bases are shared with TRBD1. CDR3 size: 16 residues. The germline V gene encodes CDR1 LNHNV and CDR2 YYDKDF (reference sequence). The J segment lost 6 bases and the V segment lost 1 base, leaving 10 bases of the junction unmatched. The CDR3 here is CATSRVGAGGGHGYTF. CDR3 in DNA: TGTGCCACCAGCAGAGTAGGGGCAGGGGGCGGTCATGGCTACACCTTC.

The V gene is TRBV11-2, the J gene TRBJ2-7; the match to TRBD2 covers 9 bases. The germline CDR1 and CDR2 sequences are SGHAT and FQNNGV. The trim removed 3 bases at V and 2 bases at J, leaving 2 bases unmatched. The CDR3 has 14 amino acids. CDR3 amino acids: CASSFGGRAYEQYF. DNA for the CDR3: TGTGCCAGCAGCTTTGGCGGGAGGGCCTACGAGCAGTACTTC.

J is TRBJ1-5 and V is TRBV7-8, with 7 positions matching TRBD1. The length of the CDR3 is 15 residues. Germline-derived CDR1 and CDR2 are SGHVS and FQNEAQ. V shed 1 base and J 5 bases; nucleotides not matched to a gene: 5. Here the CDR3 reads CASSLERGLDQPQHF. The CDR3 DNA reads TGTGCCAGCAGCTTAGAAAGGGGGCTAGATCAGCCCCAGCATTTT.

The chain uses TRBV6-1 and TRBJ1-1; D is possibly TRBD1 (6 bases). The CDR3 loop spans 15 amino acids. Germline lookup yields CDR1 MNHNS and CDR2 SASEGT. V lost 6 bases and J lost 5, with 19 bases in between. The DNA for the CDR3 is TGTGCCAGCAGCTGGGGCCAGGGGCGCAGTACTGAAGCTTTCTTT. It translates to CASSWGQGRSTEAFF.

The chain combines TRBV29-1 with TRBJ1-1; D remains ambiguous. The V and J ends lost 4 bases and 4 bases respectively, with 7 bases between them. The CDR3 is made up of 11 amino acids. The germline gives CDR1 SQVTM, CDR2 ANQGSEA. CDR3 sequence (DNA): TGCAGCGTTGGAGCGACCACTGAAGCTTTCTTT. Protein: CSVGATTEAFF.

J is TRBJ2-3 and V is TRBV15; 8 nucleotides align to TRBD1. This CDR3 comprises 15 residues. CDR1 is LNHNV, CDR2 YYDKDF, per germline (reference sequence). The V and J ends lost 1 base and 4 bases, in that order; junction bases with no gene match: 4. The CDR3 sequence: CATSRGQGSADTQYF. The CDR3 region has the DNA TGTGCCACCAGCAGAGGACAGGGGAGCGCAGATACGCAGTATTTT.

The chain employs TRBV6-1 and TRBJ1-2; a weak D match, TRBD1 (5 bases). The CDR3 runs 13 residues. Germline CDR1 reads MNHNS; CDR2 reads SASEGT. V was pared by 3 bases and J by 5 bases, with 10 bases between. The DNA of the CDR3 is TGTGCCAGCAGTGAGCGGGGGGAGTATGGCTACACCTTC. It encodes CASSERGEYGYTF.

This clone was recorded only once. The chain carries TRBV9 and TRBJ2-3; 7 bases map to TRBD2. The V segment lost 2 bases and the J segment 1 base; nucleotides outside the gene matches: 1. This CDR3 has 14 residues. Per the germline V gene, CDR1 is SGDLS and CDR2 is YYNGEE. CDR3 protein: CASSVSGGTDTQYF. The CDR3 region has the DNA TGTGCCAGCAGCGTCAGCGGGGGCACAGATACGCAGTATTTT. Looking up the rest from reference TRBV9 and TRBJ2-3 gives the full variable domain: DSGVTQTPKHLITATGQRVTLRCSPRSGDLSVYWYQQSLDQGLQFLIQYYNGEERAKGNILERFSAQQFPDLHSELNLSSLELGDSALYFCASSVSGGTDTQYFGPGTRLTVL.

This clone appeared a few times. The rearrangement links TRBV29-1 to TRBJ2-7, with 9 positions matching TRBD1. This CDR3 is built from 14 residues. CDR1 is SQVTM, CDR2 ANQGSEA, per germline. The V and J ends lost 6 bases and 2 bases, in that order; junction bases with no gene match: 8. CDR3 sequence reads: CSVAPGQGTYEQYF. As DNA, the CDR3 is TGCAGCGTCGCCCCGGGACAGGGAACCTACGAGCAGTACTTC.

This clone was detected only once. This rearrangement joins TRBV5-1 to TRBJ2-5; D call uncertain. V was shortened by 0 bases and J by 6 bases, with 12 bases between the two germline ends. This CDR3 contains 14 residues. CDR1 is SGHRS and CDR2 is YFSETQ in the germline V gene. The CDR3 reads CASSLGAPLKTQYF. The DNA for the CDR3 is TGCGCCAGCAGCTTGGGTGCGCCCCTGAAGACCCAGTACTTC.

This rearrangement joins TRBV7-8 to TRBJ2-6; 9 nucleotides match TRBD1. Trimming cost V 4 bases and J 3 bases; bases outside gene matches: 10. Germline CDR1 is SGHVS and CDR2 is FQNEAQ. CDR3 length: 18 amino acids. DNA for the CDR3: TGTGCCAGCAGCTCGAACAGGGGGCTGGGCGGTGGGGCCAACGTCCTGACTTTC. Its protein product is CASSSNRGLGGGANVLTF.

The chain links TRBV2 to TRBJ2-6, with 14 bases fitting TRBD2. There are 18 residues in the CDR3. Per the germline V gene, CDR1 is SNHLY and CDR2 is FYNNEI. Germline trimming cut 2 bases from V and 3 bases from J; bases unmatched to any gene: 3. CDR3 nucleotide sequence: TGTGCCAGCAGTGAATCGGGACTAGCGGGAGTTGGGGCCAACGTCCTGACTTTC. Its protein product is CASSESGLAGVGANVLTF.

The chain is built from TRBV28 and TRBJ2-7; TRBD2 aligns across 7 bases. Germline V lookup: CDR1 MDHEN, CDR2 SYDVKM. This CDR3 has 14 amino acids. Unmatched junction bases numbered 8, after V lost 5 bases and J lost 4 bases. Here the CDR3 reads CASSTGGNRYEQYF. CDR3 DNA sequence: TGTGCCAGCAGTACGGGGGGAAACAGATACGAGCAGTACTTC.

About this clone: At one of its ends the junction is not consistent with the germline gene, which may arise from a read error. This rearrangement joins TRBV7-8 to TRBJ2-5; maybe TRBD2 (6 bases). This CDR3 has 15 residues. Germline CDR1 reads SGHVS; CDR2 reads FQNEAQ. CDR3 sequence: CASSLGVQGGEAQYF. The CDR3 DNA reads TGTGCCAGCAGCTTAGGTGTGCAGGGAGGAGAGGCCCAGTACTTC.

The V gene is TRBV4-1, the J gene TRBJ2-5; D is perhaps TRBD2 (6 bases). The CDR3 length is 16 residues. V was trimmed by 3 bases and J by 5 bases, leaving 19 bases between them. Germline CDR1 MGHRA, CDR2 YSYEKL. The CDR3 nucleotides are TGCGCCAGCAGCCAGTCGCGCGGGACCCATGGCGAGACCCAGTACTTC. Encoded protein: CASSQSRGTHGETQYF.

The genes are TRBV7-9 and TRBJ1-1, with D unclear. Trimming left V 5 bases short and J 8 bases short, with 18 bases between. Germline CDR1 reads SEHNR; CDR2 reads FQNEAQ (reference sequence). This CDR3 region has 14 residues. CDR3 region: CASSPYPSSGEAFF. CDR3 bases: TGTGCCAGCAGCCCCTACCCTTCCAGCGGAGAAGCTTTCTTT. The full variable domain, in which reference TRBV7-9 and TRBJ1-1 provide the parts outside the CDR3, is DTGVSQNPRHKITKRGQNVTFRCDPISEHNRLYWYRQTLGQGPEFLTYFQNEAQLEKSRLLSDRFSAERPKGSFSTLEIQRTEQGDSAMYLCASSPYPSSGEAFFGQGTRLTVV.

This clone was counted a few times. The rearrangement joins TRBV27 to TRBJ1-4; no firm D call. The germline V gene has CDR1 MNHEY and CDR2 SMNVEV (reference sequence). The V end lost 8 bases, the J end lost 8 bases, and 15 bases lay between the germline ends. The CDR3 is 13 amino acids. CDR3 sequence: CASSNGFGEKLFF. CDR3 bases: TGTGCCAGCTCCAACGGGTTCGGCGAAAAACTGTTTTTT.

V usage is TRBV9 and J usage is TRBJ2-5; D not certain. Germline lookup yields CDR1 SGDLS and CDR2 YYNGEE. The CDR3 is made up of 14 amino acids. The V end was cut by 0 bases, the J end by 2 bases, with 8 bases between. As DNA, the CDR3 is TGTGCCAGCAGCGTAGCAAACAGACAAGAGACCCAGTACTTC. Encoded protein: CASSVANRQETQYF.

CDR3 residues: CASSLGTLAGQETQYF. In DNA form, the CDR3 reads TGTGCCAGCAGCCTAGGAACTCTAGCGGGGCAAGAGACCCAGTACTTC. The V call is TRBV4-2, the J call TRBJ2-5, with 9 bases that match TRBD2. Germline CDR1 reads LGHNA; CDR2 reads YNFKEQ. This CDR3 is 16 amino acids long. The V and J ends lost 4 bases and 2 bases, in that order; junction bases with no gene match: 8.

The CDR3 DNA is TGTGCCAGCAGCCCCCGTCCCCTGGTGGCCTCTGGAAACACCATATATTTT. The encoded protein is CASSPRPLVASGNTIYF. The chain joins TRBV9 to TRBJ1-3; D uncertain. This CDR3 has 17 residues. Germline lookup yields CDR1 SGDLS and CDR2 YYNGEE. Trimming cost V 4 bases and J 0 bases, with 17 bases left between them.

The V and J genes are TRBV2 and TRBJ1-3, with D hard to call. The CDR3 has 12 residues. CDR1 and CDR2 (germline): SNHLY, FYNNEI. Deletions cut 4 bases from V and 4 bases from J, with 5 bases between. This chain's CDR3 is CASSGAGNTIYF. The CDR3 nucleotides are TGTGCCAGCAGTGGGGCCGGAAACACCATATATTTT.

This rearrangement joins TRBV2 to TRBJ2-3; the match to TRBD2 covers 9 bases. Germline CDR1 SNHLY, CDR2 FYNNEI. With 1 base clipped from V and 3 bases from J, the junction kept 5 bases outside the gene matches. The CDR3 consists of 16 residues. The CDR3 is CASSEVSGGVTDTQYF. For the CDR3, the DNA is TGTGCCAGCAGTGAAGTTAGCGGGGGCGTTACAGATACGCAGTATTTT. Looking up the rest from reference TRBV2 and TRBJ2-3 gives the full variable domain: EPEVTQTPSHQVTQMGQEVILRCVPISNHLYFYWYRQILGQKVEFLVSFYNNEISEKSEIFDDQFSVERPDGSNFTLKIRSTKLEDSAMYFCASSEVSGGVTDTQYFGPGTRLTVL.